The table lists the clone carrying this TCR beta chain with a few counts. Antigen specificity is unknown. The CDR3 spans 15 residues. The germline CDR1 and CDR2 sequences are SGDLS and YYNGEE. The V segment lost 4 bases and the J segment 5 bases; nucleotides outside the gene matches: 11. These data come from a study of cytomegalovirus exposure and HLA in healthy donors. Overall study: The platform used for the 120 validation repertoires matched that of the approximately 670 first-cohort repertoires, a later analysis reported. Study outcomes and limitations: Subsequent analysis found a tendency for first-cohort TCR clusters to co-occur within the approximately 130 validation repertoires. Per published reports, the classifier diagnosed cytomegalovirus status with high specificity and sensitivity.

Separation from the approximately 660-subject first cohort characterized the roughly 120-subject validation cohort, to which the donors belonged. Repertoires were generated with immunoSEQ multiplex PCR, while TCRdb's copy carries only in-frame clones and drops some. This sample has around 250,000 clones; 90% occur once, and the top ten carry more than 0.35%. V usage is TRBV9 and J usage is TRBJ2-5, with 7 bases fitting TRBD1. This TCR was sampled from a woman under 30 in good health and CMV-seronegative. The sequenced sample was PBMCs. CDR3 DNA: TGTGCCAGCAGCTTAAGGACAGGAGAGATGGAGACCCAGTACTTC. Translated: CASSLRTGEMETQYF.